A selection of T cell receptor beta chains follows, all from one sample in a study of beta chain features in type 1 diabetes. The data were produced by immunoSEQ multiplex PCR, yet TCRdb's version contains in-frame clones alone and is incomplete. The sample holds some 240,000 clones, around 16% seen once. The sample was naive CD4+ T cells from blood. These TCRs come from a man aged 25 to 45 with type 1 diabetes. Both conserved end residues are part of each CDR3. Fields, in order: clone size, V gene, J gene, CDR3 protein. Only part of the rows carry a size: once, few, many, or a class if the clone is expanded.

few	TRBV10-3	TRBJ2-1	CAIRTGTSGKNEQFF
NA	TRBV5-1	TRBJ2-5	CASSGDGEETQYF
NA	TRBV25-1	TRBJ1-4	CASSEWTEKLFF
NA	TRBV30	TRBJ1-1	CAHAGTGGFAEAFF
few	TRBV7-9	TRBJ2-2	CASSTDSGGELFF
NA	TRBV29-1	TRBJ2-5	CSVGTSSQETQYF
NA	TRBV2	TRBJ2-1	CASQGFDEQFF
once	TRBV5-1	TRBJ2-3	CASTPASGRTDTQYF
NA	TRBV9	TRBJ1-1	CASGEGTNTEAFF
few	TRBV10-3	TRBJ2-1	CAISESRGRGPYNEQFF
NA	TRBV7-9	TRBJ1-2	CASTPTANYGYTF
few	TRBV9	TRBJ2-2	CASSVRVSGELFF
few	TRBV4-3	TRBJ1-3	CASSPGLMIGNTIYF
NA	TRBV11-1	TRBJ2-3	CASSRGRGTDTQYF
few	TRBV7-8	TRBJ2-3	CASTQGLRTDTQYF
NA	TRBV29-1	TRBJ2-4	CSARGLRNIQYF
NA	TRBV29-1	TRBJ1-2	CSVRIQRNYGYTF